A selection of T cell receptor beta chains follows, all from one sample in a study of cytomegalovirus exposure and HLA in healthy donors. Measured with immunoSEQ multiplex PCR; TCRdb has only the in-frame clones, and not every one. Found here are 75,000 to 90,000 clones; the top ten clones hold approximately 1.4%. The material sequenced was PBMCs. The receptors derive from a woman in her sixties or seventies in good health and CMV-seronegative. Each CDR3 is given with its conserved first and last residue. A D gene is named only where the DNA matches it firmly.

CDR3 length	D gene	V gene	J gene	CDR3 protein
14	TRBD2	TRBV9	TRBJ2-1	CASSAVAGVHEQFF
15	TRBD2	TRBV7-2	TRBJ2-3	CASNLLAGGPDTQYF
16	TRBD1	TRBV4-3	TRBJ1-1	CASSQDVGQGATEAFF
15	TRBD2	TRBV28	TRBJ2-4	CASTGEGTAKNIQYF
15	TRBD1	TRBV5-1	TRBJ1-2	CASRQTGRYDYGYTF
14	TRBD2	TRBV29-1	TRBJ2-3	CSVVPLAAGDTQYF
15	TRBD1	TRBV28	TRBJ1-5	CASRYRDRDNQPQHF
13	.	TRBV28	TRBJ1-1	CASSPPKSTEAFF
14	TRBD2	TRBV28	TRBJ2-1	CASSPLAGGNEQFF
16	TRBD2	TRBV11-3	TRBJ2-2	CASSLDPAGAPGELFF
14	.	TRBV18	.	CASSPRQGTYEQYF
14	TRBD1	TRBV7-9	TRBJ2-1	CASSLAGTDNEQFF
14	TRBD2	TRBV27	.	CASRGLAGGLEQYF
12	.	TRBV30	TRBJ1-2	CAWSEGSYGYTF
15	.	TRBV5-8	TRBJ2-1	CASSLERRWTNEQFF
14	TRBD1	TRBV6-1	TRBJ1-2	CASSLGQVNSGYTF
15	TRBD2	TRBV18	TRBJ2-5	CASSPAGLAGETQYF
16	TRBD1	TRBV6-1	TRBJ1-5	CASSEAGTAGGHPQHF
18	TRBD1	TRBV7-6	TRBJ2-7	CASSKTPGQGAAGYEQYF
15	.	TRBV11-2	TRBJ2-1	CASSGGVGTYNEQFF
14	.	TRBV18	TRBJ2-7	CASSPASQNYEQYF
15	.	TRBV27	TRBJ2-1	CASSLYTSSYNEQFF
15	TRBD2	TRBV6-1	TRBJ2-7	CASSEATSGRGEQYF
15	.	TRBV10-2	TRBJ2-7	CASSDVRTGKDEQYF
13	TRBD1	TRBV29-1	TRBJ2-7	CSVDTGGFHEQYF
14	TRBD1	TRBV9	TRBJ1-2	CASSLPGQSYGYTF
15	TRBD2	TRBV2	TRBJ2-2	CASSRSGGYTGELFF
12	TRBD1	TRBV10-3	TRBJ2-5	CAISGDRVEQYF
16	.	TRBV7-2	TRBJ1-5	CASSAQSGGSNQPQHF
14	.	TRBV7-8	.	CASRDSVGFYEQYF
14	TRBD2	TRBV5-1	TRBJ2-5	CASSPTSDQETQYF
14	TRBD1	TRBV10-3	TRBJ2-7	CAISDGDRGYEQYF
16	.	TRBV7-3	TRBJ2-7	CASSSTGDRSSYEQYF
18	.	TRBV9	TRBJ2-3	CASSVEAQGGLSTDTQYF
16	TRBD1	TRBV6-1	TRBJ2-1	CASSAWTGSSYNEQFF
17	TRBD1	TRBV4-2	TRBJ1-1	CASSQDPRTGANTEAFF
15	.	TRBV11-1	TRBJ2-3	CASSRSGPSTDTQYF